This T cell receptor beta chain is drawn from a study of CD8+CD57+ T cells in acquired aplastic anemia. Whole-study findings and limits: Researchers report that twenty-nine CD8+ CDR3 sequences appeared in both patients and controls. Patient and control CD8+ Simpson's diversity was not significantly different.

The CDR3 sequence is 14 residues long. V was trimmed by 5 bases and J by 4 bases, leaving 12 bases between them. Patients sequenced had flow cytometry evidence of CD8+CD57+ cell expansion. This clonotype was detected only a few times. Its antigen is unidentified. Researchers used genomic DNA as the template to profile TCR beta VDJ and CDR3. A single record per CDR3 protein comes from TCRdb applying MiXCR to the reads. The sample includes about 290,000 distinct CDR3 sequences, under 60% seen only once; the top ten take under 1.5%. The specimen sequenced was sorted CD4+, CD8+, or CD8+CD57+ T cells (not recorded which) from PBMCs. This clonotype was sampled from a human donor with aplastic anemia. V gene TRBV12-3 or TRBV12-4 combines with J gene TRBJ2-1; no clear D gene. Here the CDR3 DNA reads TGTGCCAGCAGTCCCAAGTTGGGGTACAATGAGCAGTTCTTC. It yields the protein CASSPKLGYNEQFF.